The subject of this entry is one TCR beta chain. The target of this receptor is not known. Base qualities are not recorded, but no much larger clone differs from it by a single base. These data are taken from a study of memory CD4+ T cells and cytomegalovirus serostatus (dated by TCRdb to about 2019). A note on the overall study: The cohort included approximately 35 healthy adults from Belgium, of whom 9 were CMV seropositive and roughly 25 were CMV seronegative. CD4+ memory TCRbeta repertoires of a Belgian cohort with known cytomegalovirus serostatus were sequenced in order to replicate a published TCR-based CMV serostatus classifier.

Study-level results and caveats: On the Belgian cohort, the classifier built on the original framework reached a median bootstrapped AUC of roughly 0.96, with a 95% CI of 0.76-1.00. For predicting CMV serostatus, the median bootstrapped AUC was approximately 0.95 using the original framework and 0.9 to 0.92 using a US-trained random forest. Only CD4+CD45RO+ memory cells were sequenced, in contrast to the original study, which included naive and memory CD4+ and CD8+ populations. The results were read as suggesting that the CMV-associated TCR signature is, for the most part, present in the CD4+ memory repertoire. Of under 200 previously reported CMV-associated TCRbeta sequences, about 68 appeared in the CD4+ memory repertoires, each in one to five individuals.

The Quick-DNA Microprep Kit was used to extract genomic DNA from the sorted cells. Amplification of TCRbeta DNA was done with the immunoSEQ hsTCRbeta kit, following the protocol from the manufacturer. TCRbeta libraries were sequenced on an Illumina MiSeq instrument. The source study handled its data this way. After out-of-frame sequences were removed, 2,204,828 distinct TCRbeta sequences remained, averaging about 66,813 per individual. Two values were used to score each individual: the count of some 150 previously reported CMV-associated TCRbeta sequences and the total count of productive distinct TCRbeta sequences. A beta-binomial model was reimplemented in Python, and random forests from scikit-learn, run with default parameters, were trained on data from the US cohort. Classifier performance on the Belgian cohort was summarized as median AUC with percentile confidence intervals calculated over 10,000 bootstrap iterations. In TCRdb, the immuneACCESS table is reduced to in-frame sequences with V and J assigned. These tables do not hold every clone; where another copy was compared, an unresolved V gene accounts for under half, and the others remain unexplained. D and trimming come from the DNA, and the V and J calls and clone size come from that table. This sample lists approximately 52,000 clones; roughly 80% were detected once. The ten largest clones take up around 0.83% of the sample.

V sheds 2 bases and J sheds 4 bases, leaving 12 bases between their ends. The CDR3, cysteine through phenylalanine, is 14 amino acids long. The entry retains the CDR3 DNA only, 42 bases that are in frame from base 1. CDR1 and CDR2 are read off the germline V gene (reference sequence) as SGHNT and YYREEE. Single viable CD3+CD4+CD8-CD45RO+ cells were sorted as memory CD4+ T cells on a FACSAria II. To determine CMV serostatus, a Roche Elecsys assay was used that detects serum IgG against CMV pp150, pp28, p38 and p52. After thawing, total CD4+ T cells were enriched by positive selection with CD4 magnetic microbeads. The samples came from a different study that was designed specifically to examine the CD4+ T cell memory repertoire. Following standard operating procedures, peripheral blood mononuclear cells were isolated and cryopreserved, while serum was kept at -80 degrees C. The staining used CD3-PerCP (BW264/56), CD4-APC (RPA-T4), CD45RO-PE (UCHT1) and CD8-Pacific Orange (3B5) antibodies, and Sytox blue was used to exclude non-viable cells.

The V and J genes are TRBV5-4 and TRBJ2-5, with TRBD1 tentatively as D gene (6 bases match). Sequenced sample: memory CD4+ T cells from blood. This TCR came from an adult in good health and CMV-seronegative. The sequence in DNA is TGTGCCAGCAGCTTACAGGGTAATAGAGAGACCCAGTACTTC. Translated, this is CASSLQGNRETQYF.